A selection of T cell receptor beta chains follows, all from one sample in a study of cytomegalovirus exposure and HLA in healthy donors. Sequencing used immunoSEQ multiplex PCR; TCRdb keeps in-frame clones, though not all of them. The sample has under 200,000 clones; 75% are singletons. What was sequenced was PBMCs. Receptor source: a woman aged 40 to 50 in good health and CMV-seropositive. Both conserved end residues are part of each CDR3. Each record gives: clone size, J gene, V gene, D gene, CDR3 DNA, CDR3 protein. The D gene is left open where the match is weak. Some rows have no size entry. The others give once, few or many, or a class for an expanded clone.

clone_size: .
j_call: TRBJ1-2
v_call: TRBV7-3
d_call: TRBD1
cdr3_nt: TGTGCCAGCAGCTCTGGACAGGGACCTTTGGGGGGCTACACCTTC
cdr3_aa: CASSSGQGPLGGYTF

clone_size: .
j_call: TRBJ1-5
v_call: TRBV6-5
d_call: .
cdr3_nt: TGTGCCAGCAGTTCGGGGGGAGAAGGTCAGCCCCAGCATTTT
cdr3_aa: CASSSGGEGQPQHF

clone_size: .
j_call: TRBJ1-3
v_call: TRBV18
d_call: .
cdr3_nt: TGTGCCAGCTCACCAGGACTTGGACCGCGCTCTGGAAACACCATATATTTT
cdr3_aa: CASSPGLGPRSGNTIYF

clone_size: few
j_call: TRBJ2-5
v_call: TRBV5-1
d_call: TRBD1
cdr3_nt: TGCGCCAGCAGCCGGGACAGGGGGCAAGAGACCCAGTACTTC
cdr3_aa: CASSRDRGQETQYF

clone_size: .
j_call: TRBJ2-1
v_call: TRBV2
d_call: TRBD1
cdr3_nt: TGTGCCAGCAGTTCGGACAGGGGACATGAGCAGTTCTTC
cdr3_aa: CASSSDRGHEQFF

clone_size: once
j_call: TRBJ1-2
v_call: TRBV6-1
d_call: .
cdr3_nt: TGTGCCAGCAGTGAAGCGGGGGGACTCTATGGCTACACCTTC
cdr3_aa: CASSEAGGLYGYTF

clone_size: once
j_call: TRBJ2-5
v_call: TRBV6-6
d_call: TRBD2
cdr3_nt: TGTGCCAGCAGTTGGCTAGCGGTCCTGGGAGAGACCCAGTACTTC
cdr3_aa: CASSWLAVLGETQYF

clone_size: .
j_call: TRBJ2-7
v_call: TRBV4-2
d_call: TRBD2
cdr3_nt: TGTGCCAGCAGCCAAGTGGCGGGAGGGCCCTACGAGCAGTACTTC
cdr3_aa: CASSQVAGGPYEQYF

clone_size: .
j_call: TRBJ2-7
v_call: TRBV15
d_call: TRBD1
cdr3_nt: TGTGCCACCAGCAGGGACAGGGGGCGGGAGGAGCAGTACTTC
cdr3_aa: CATSRDRGREEQYF

clone_size: few
j_call: TRBJ2-7
v_call: TRBV4-2
d_call: TRBD1
cdr3_nt: TGTGCCAGCAGCCAAGACTTCACCGGGACAGACTCCTACGAGCAGTACTTC
cdr3_aa: CASSQDFTGTDSYEQYF

clone_size: .
j_call: TRBJ1-1
v_call: TRBV5-4
d_call: .
cdr3_nt: TGTGCCAGCAGCTTGGAAGGTTCAGGGTGGCCTGAAGCTTTCTTT
cdr3_aa: CASSLEGSGWPEAFF

clone_size: .
j_call: TRBJ2-3
v_call: TRBV18
d_call: TRBD1
cdr3_nt: TGTGCCAGCTCACCGAGGACAGGGAACACAGATACGCAGTATTTT
cdr3_aa: CASSPRTGNTDTQYF

clone_size: .
j_call: TRBJ2-7
v_call: TRBV5-1
d_call: .
cdr3_nt: TGCGCCAGCAGCCAGGTAGGGGTGAACAACGAGCAGTACTTC
cdr3_aa: CASSQVGVNNEQYF

clone_size: .
j_call: TRBJ1-1
v_call: TRBV19
d_call: TRBD1
cdr3_nt: TGTGCCAGCGGACAGGGGAACACTGAAGCTTTCTTT
cdr3_aa: CASGQGNTEAFF

clone_size: .
j_call: TRBJ2-1
v_call: TRBV19
d_call: TRBD1
cdr3_nt: TGTGCCAGTAGTATGGATGGGACAGGGTTATACAATGAGCAGTTCTTC
cdr3_aa: CASSMDGTGLYNEQFF

clone_size: few
j_call: TRBJ1-1
v_call: TRBV10-3
d_call: .
cdr3_nt: TGTGCCATCGGACAGACGAACACTGAAGCTTTCTTT
cdr3_aa: CAIGQTNTEAFF

clone_size: .
j_call: TRBJ1-1
v_call: TRBV6-1
d_call: .
cdr3_nt: TGTGCCAGCAGCCAAATGAACACTGAAGCTTTCTTT
cdr3_aa: CASSQMNTEAFF

clone_size: .
j_call: TRBJ2-1
v_call: TRBV28
d_call: TRBD1
cdr3_nt: TGTGCCAGCACCACCACAGGGGGTTCGTACAATGAGCAGTTCTTC
cdr3_aa: CASTTTGGSYNEQFF

clone_size: .
j_call: TRBJ1-6
v_call: TRBV2
d_call: TRBD1
cdr3_nt: TGTGCCAGCAGTGAAGGCGGACAGGGGAATTCACCCCTCCACTTT
cdr3_aa: CASSEGGQGNSPLHF

clone_size: .
j_call: TRBJ1-1
v_call: TRBV15
d_call: .
cdr3_nt: TGTGCCACCAGCAGGGGCCGAGAAACTGAAGCTTTCTTT
cdr3_aa: CATSRGRETEAFF

clone_size: .
j_call: TRBJ1-1
v_call: TRBV7-9
d_call: .
cdr3_nt: TGTGCCAGCAGCTTAGGTAGGGAGACGGTGGCTTTCTTT
cdr3_aa: CASSLGRETVAFF

clone_size: .
j_call: TRBJ2-7
v_call: TRBV7-9
d_call: .
cdr3_nt: TGTGCCAGCAGACCCCGCCCACCCCAGGGGCTCTACGAGCAGTACTTC
cdr3_aa: CASRPRPPQGLYEQYF

clone_size: .
j_call: TRBJ1-2
v_call: TRBV6-6
d_call: TRBD1
cdr3_nt: TGTGCCATCAGAGGACAGGGGGTAGACTATGGCTACACCTTC
cdr3_aa: CAIRGQGVDYGYTF

clone_size: .
j_call: TRBJ2-7
v_call: TRBV29-1
d_call: TRBD2
cdr3_nt: TGCAGCGTTGAAGAACCTAGCGGGGGGTCCTACGAGCAGTACTTC
cdr3_aa: CSVEEPSGGSYEQYF

clone_size: .
j_call: TRBJ1-4
v_call: TRBV7-8
d_call: .
cdr3_nt: TGTGCCAGCAGCGCGCCCGGGGGAAAGGCTAATGAAAAACTGTTTTTT
cdr3_aa: CASSAPGGKANEKLFF

clone_size: .
j_call: TRBJ1-2
v_call: TRBV5-4
d_call: .
cdr3_nt: TGTGCCAGCAGCCCCGGGTTGGCGGGCTATGGCTACACCTTC
cdr3_aa: CASSPGLAGYGYTF

clone_size: .
j_call: TRBJ2-7
v_call: TRBV5-1
d_call: TRBD1
cdr3_nt: TGCGCCAGCAGCTTGGGCGACAGGGGGTTAACCTACGAGCAGTACTTC
cdr3_aa: CASSLGDRGLTYEQYF

clone_size: .
j_call: TRBJ2-7
v_call: TRBV14
d_call: .
cdr3_nt: TGTGCCAGCAGCCAAGATTTTGACAGTACCGAGCAGTACTTC
cdr3_aa: CASSQDFDSTEQYF

clone_size: .
j_call: TRBJ2-1
v_call: TRBV7-2
d_call: TRBD2
cdr3_nt: TGTGCCAGCAGCTTAGCGGTCACTAGCGGGAGTAATGAGCAGTTCTTC
cdr3_aa: CASSLAVTSGSNEQFF

clone_size: .
j_call: TRBJ1-5
v_call: TRBV18
d_call: TRBD1
cdr3_nt: TGTGCCAGCTCACAAGCTGCAGGGGGCTCGGGCAATCAGCCCCAGCATTTT
cdr3_aa: CASSQAAGGSGNQPQHF

clone_size: .
j_call: TRBJ1-4
v_call: TRBV28
d_call: .
cdr3_nt: TGTGCCAGCATGGGGGCAGCAACTAATGAAAAACTGTTTTTT
cdr3_aa: CASMGAATNEKLFF

clone_size: .
j_call: TRBJ2-5
v_call: TRBV7-8
d_call: .
cdr3_nt: TGTGCCAGCAGCTTACGCCGGGGAGAGACCCAGTACTTC
cdr3_aa: CASSLRRGETQYF

clone_size: .
j_call: TRBJ2-1
v_call: TRBV13
d_call: TRBD2
cdr3_nt: TGTGCCAGCAGCCTAATCGGACTAGCGGGAGTACGCAATGAGCAGTTCTTC
cdr3_aa: CASSLIGLAGVRNEQFF

clone_size: .
j_call: TRBJ2-1
v_call: TRBV5-1
d_call: TRBD2
cdr3_nt: TGCGCCAGCAGCGCGGGACTAGCGGGAAGGGGTGAGCAGTTCTTC
cdr3_aa: CASSAGLAGRGEQFF

clone_size: .
j_call: TRBJ2-7
v_call: TRBV6-1
d_call: TRBD1
cdr3_nt: TGTGCCAGTCACCGGGACAGGGGGCCCGAGCAGTACTTC
cdr3_aa: CASHRDRGPEQYF

clone_size: .
j_call: TRBJ2-1
v_call: TRBV9
d_call: .
cdr3_nt: TGTGCCAGCAGCGTAGTTTCCGACAGGACAGACAATGAGCAGTTCTTC
cdr3_aa: CASSVVSDRTDNEQFF

clone_size: .
j_call: TRBJ2-5
v_call: TRBV4-2
d_call: .
cdr3_nt: TGTGCCAGCAGCCCCCCCGGGCGGGAAGAGACCCAGTACTTC
cdr3_aa: CASSPPGREETQYF

clone_size: .
j_call: TRBJ1-5
v_call: TRBV5-6
d_call: .
cdr3_nt: TGTGCCAGCAGCTTGGACAGGGCTCAGCCCCAGCATTTT
cdr3_aa: CASSLDRAQPQHF

clone_size: .
j_call: TRBJ2-3
v_call: TRBV5-4
d_call: .
cdr3_nt: TGTGCCAGCAGCCTCCGTCTCGGGACAGATACGCAGTATTTT
cdr3_aa: CASSLRLGTDTQYF

clone_size: few
j_call: TRBJ2-2
v_call: TRBV19
d_call: TRBD2
cdr3_nt: TGTGCCAGTACTACCCCCCTAGCGGGAAAGGACGGGGAGCTGTTTTTT
cdr3_aa: CASTTPLAGKDGELFF

clone_size: .
j_call: TRBJ1-5
v_call: TRBV7-2
d_call: .
cdr3_nt: TGTGCCAGCAGCTTGACAGGTTATCAGCCCCAGCATTTT
cdr3_aa: CASSLTGYQPQHF

clone_size: .
j_call: TRBJ1-5
v_call: TRBV2
d_call: TRBD1
cdr3_nt: TGTGCCAGCAGCGGGACAGGGGGCATGAATCAGCCCCAGCATTTT
cdr3_aa: CASSGTGGMNQPQHF

clone_size: few
j_call: TRBJ2-2
v_call: TRBV7-9
d_call: TRBD1
cdr3_nt: TGTGCCAGCAGCCTCAGGACAGGGGCGAACACCGGGGAGCTGTTTTTT
cdr3_aa: CASSLRTGANTGELFF

clone_size: few
j_call: TRBJ1-1
v_call: TRBV6-5
d_call: .
cdr3_nt: TGTGCCAGCAGTTACTCTCGCAGTCCAGAAGCTTTCTTT
cdr3_aa: CASSYSRSPEAFF

clone_size: once
j_call: TRBJ2-1
v_call: TRBV28
d_call: TRBD2
cdr3_nt: TGTGCCAGCAGTTTTGTTACGGGAGGGCGTCATGAGCAGTTCTTC
cdr3_aa: CASSFVTGGRHEQFF

clone_size: few
j_call: TRBJ1-1
v_call: TRBV11-2
d_call: .
cdr3_nt: TGTGCCAGCAGCTTAGGAGTAGGGGTGTGGACTGAAGCTTTCTTT
cdr3_aa: CASSLGVGVWTEAFF

clone_size: .
j_call: TRBJ1-1
v_call: TRBV19
d_call: .
cdr3_nt: TGTGCCAGTAGTAGACAGACGACACGCCCGAACACTGAAGCTTTCTTT
cdr3_aa: CASSRQTTRPNTEAFF